This T cell receptor beta chain comes out of a study of cytomegalovirus exposure and HLA in healthy donors. About this clone itself: Its antigen is as yet unknown.

Nominally healthy donors provided the samples, though records likely missed some immune exposures. Findings of the study overall: A later analysis linked a missense variant in DCLRE1C to the trimming of TCR beta V and J genes. In all likelihood, a cluster of highly shared sequence variants was a sequencing artifact. CMV antigen specificity was confirmed in vitro for three CMV-associated chains.

This PCR relied on a set of 60 Vbeta primers and 13 Jbeta primers. Here immunoSEQ multiplex PCR was the method, and the copy in TCRdb shows in-frame clones only, minus some. The table shows fewer than 250,000 clones, with almost 75% occurring only once. Germline V gene lookup returns CDR1 SGHDT and CDR2 YYEEEE. The CDR3 consists of 16 residues. The V end was cut by 1 base, the J end by 1 base, with 13 bases between. Sample: PBMCs. The chain uses TRBV5-6 and TRBJ2-3, with D maybe TRBD2 (6 bases). This clonotype was obtained from a woman aged 25 to 39 in good health and CMV-seropositive. CDR3 amino acids: CASSLKPSVGTDTQYF. In DNA form, the CDR3 reads TGTGCCAGCAGCTTGAAACCTAGCGTGGGCACAGATACGCAGTATTTT.